This T cell receptor beta chain was identified in a study of T cell responses to AZD1222 COVID-19 vaccine. At the level of the study: Analysis merged second doses at about 4 or about 12 weeks.

Some clones are missing from TCRdb's copy, which holds only in-frame ones; the method was immunoSEQ multiplex PCR. The sample contains 90,000 to 150,000 clones, around 87% of which appear only once. Details on this clone: The target antigen is unknown.

V shed 2 bases, J shed 8 bases, and the junction held 5 bases outside the gene matches. CDR3 size: 14 residues. Germline CDR1 WNHNN, CDR2 SYGVQD (reference sequence). Whole-study findings and limits: Nearly half of unique spike-specific TCRs reportedly avoided B.1.351 and B.1.1.7 mutated regions.

The material sequenced was peripheral blood, taken on day 0 of AZD1222 vaccination. V usage is TRBV10-1 and J usage is TRBJ2-1, with 8 bases matching TRBD2. This TCR derives from an adult in good health. The CDR3 protein is CASSEIDSGDEQFF. CDR3 bases: TGCGCCAGCAGTGAGATAGATAGCGGGGATGAGCAGTTCTTC.